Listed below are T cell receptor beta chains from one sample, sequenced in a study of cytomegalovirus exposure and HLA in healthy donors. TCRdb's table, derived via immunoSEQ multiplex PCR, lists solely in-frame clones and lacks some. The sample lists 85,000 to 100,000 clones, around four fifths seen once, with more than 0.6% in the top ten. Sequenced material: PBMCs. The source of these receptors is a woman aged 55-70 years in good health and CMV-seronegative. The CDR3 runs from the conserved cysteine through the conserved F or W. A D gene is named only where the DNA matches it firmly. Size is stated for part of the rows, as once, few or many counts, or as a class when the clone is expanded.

cdr3_aa: CASKMDYWDSPLHF
cdr3_nt: TGTGCCTCGAAAATGGACTACTGGGATTCACCCCTCCACTTT
clone_size: -
d_call: -
j_call: TRBJ1-6
v_call: TRBV6-5

cdr3_aa: CASSLGTYEQYF
cdr3_nt: TGTGCCAGCAGCTTAGGTACCTACGAGCAGTACTTC
clone_size: -
d_call: -
j_call: TRBJ2-7
v_call: TRBV11-2

cdr3_aa: CASSPGTGQGVRGYTF
cdr3_nt: TGCGCCAGCAGCCCTGGGACGGGCCAGGGGGTACGGGGCTACACCTTC
clone_size: -
d_call: TRBD1
j_call: TRBJ1-2
v_call: TRBV4-1

cdr3_aa: CASSSLGTGGTEAFF
cdr3_nt: TGTGCCAGCAGCTCTCTTGGGACAGGGGGCACTGAAGCTTTCTTT
clone_size: -
d_call: TRBD1
j_call: TRBJ1-1
v_call: TRBV5-4

cdr3_aa: CASSVGAGSNEKLFF
cdr3_nt: TGTGCCAGCAGCGTAGGGGCAGGGTCTAATGAAAAACTGTTTTTT
clone_size: few
d_call: -
j_call: TRBJ1-4
v_call: TRBV9

cdr3_aa: CASRVKGGGTEAFF
cdr3_nt: TGTGCCAGCAGGGTCAAGGGCGGGGGTACTGAAGCTTTCTTT
clone_size: -
d_call: -
j_call: TRBJ1-1
v_call: TRBV7-2

cdr3_aa: CASSLGLAGAYNEQFF
cdr3_nt: TGCGCCAGCAGCTTGGGACTAGCGGGGGCCTACAATGAGCAGTTCTTC
clone_size: few
d_call: TRBD2
j_call: TRBJ2-1
v_call: TRBV5-1

cdr3_aa: CASSPSSGANVLTF
cdr3_nt: TGTGCCAGCTCACCGAGCTCTGGGGCCAACGTCCTGACTTTC
clone_size: -
d_call: -
j_call: TRBJ2-6
v_call: TRBV18

cdr3_aa: CASRTGGGFGANVLTF
cdr3_nt: TGCGCCAGCAGGACAGGGGGAGGTTTCGGGGCCAACGTCCTGACTTTC
clone_size: -
d_call: TRBD1
j_call: TRBJ2-6
v_call: TRBV10-2

cdr3_aa: CATSRDTWDRGLFF
cdr3_nt: TGTGCCACCAGCAGAGATACTTGGGACAGGGGACTGTTTTTT
clone_size: -
d_call: TRBD1
j_call: TRBJ1-4
v_call: TRBV15

cdr3_aa: CASSLGQGNTEAFF
cdr3_nt: TGTGCCAGCAGCTTGGGACAGGGGAACACTGAAGCTTTCTTT
clone_size: -
d_call: TRBD1
j_call: TRBJ1-1
v_call: TRBV7-8

cdr3_aa: CASSPQGTGYGYTF
cdr3_nt: TGTGCCAGCAGCCCTCAGGGGACGGGCTATGGCTACACCTTC
clone_size: -
d_call: -
j_call: TRBJ1-2
v_call: TRBV7-2

cdr3_aa: CASSELNEAQPQHF
cdr3_nt: TGTGCCAGCAGTGAATTGAATGAGGCTCAGCCCCAGCATTTT
clone_size: few
d_call: -
j_call: TRBJ1-5
v_call: TRBV2

cdr3_aa: CAWTGVSSGNTIYF
cdr3_nt: TGTGCCTGGACAGGGGTGAGCTCTGGAAACACCATATATTTT
clone_size: -
d_call: -
j_call: TRBJ1-3
v_call: TRBV30

cdr3_aa: CASSVGTPQEQYF
cdr3_nt: TGTGCCAGTAGTGTCGGGACTCCTCAGGAGCAGTACTTC
clone_size: few
d_call: -
j_call: TRBJ2-7
v_call: TRBV19

cdr3_aa: CASSRVSGTTGELFF
cdr3_nt: TGTGCCAGCAGTAGGGTTAGCGGTACCACCGGGGAGCTGTTTTTT
clone_size: few
d_call: -
j_call: TRBJ2-2
v_call: TRBV6-6

cdr3_aa: CASTVRGGPYEQYF
cdr3_nt: TGTGCCAGCACTGTCAGAGGGGGCCCCTACGAGCAGTACTTC
clone_size: -
d_call: TRBD1
j_call: TRBJ2-7
v_call: TRBV2

cdr3_aa: CASSSLNSGANVLTF
cdr3_nt: TGTGCCAGCAGTTCACTCAACTCTGGGGCCAACGTCCTGACTTTC
clone_size: few
d_call: -
j_call: TRBJ2-6
v_call: TRBV28

cdr3_aa: CASSFHAGRPPTDTQYF
cdr3_nt: TGTGCCAGCAGCTTCCACGCTGGCAGGCCCCCCACAGATACGCAGTATTTT
clone_size: -
d_call: -
j_call: TRBJ2-3
v_call: TRBV5-4

cdr3_aa: CASSLTDRGTEAFF
cdr3_nt: TGTGCCAGCAGCTTAACGGACAGGGGGACTGAAGCTTTCTTT
clone_size: -
d_call: TRBD1
j_call: TRBJ1-1
v_call: TRBV7-9

cdr3_aa: CASSRASGEETQYF
cdr3_nt: TGTGCCAGCAGCCGAGCTAGCGGCGAAGAGACCCAGTACTTC
clone_size: -
d_call: TRBD2
j_call: TRBJ2-5
v_call: TRBV7-7

cdr3_aa: CASSLDSRRRNTEAFF
cdr3_nt: TGTGCCAGCAGCTTAGATTCTAGGCGGAGAAACACTGAAGCTTTCTTT
clone_size: once
d_call: -
j_call: TRBJ1-1
v_call: TRBV7-2

cdr3_aa: CASSRADYPYEQYF
cdr3_nt: TGTGCCAGCAGTCGGGCTGACTACCCCTACGAGCAGTACTTC
clone_size: -
d_call: -
j_call: TRBJ2-7
v_call: TRBV5-6

cdr3_aa: CASSPQVGAIYGYTF
cdr3_nt: TGTGCCAGCAGCCCCCAAGTGGGAGCGATCTATGGCTACACCTTC
clone_size: -
d_call: -
j_call: TRBJ1-2
v_call: TRBV6-5

cdr3_aa: CASRTGGAGANVLTF
cdr3_nt: TGTGCCAGCCGCACCGGGGGGGCTGGGGCCAACGTCCTGACTTTC
clone_size: few
d_call: TRBD2
j_call: TRBJ2-6
v_call: TRBV6-1

cdr3_aa: CASSVDGGLTGELFF
cdr3_nt: TGTGCCAGCAGCGTAGACGGGGGGCTCACCGGGGAGCTGTTTTTT
clone_size: -
d_call: -
j_call: TRBJ2-2
v_call: TRBV9

cdr3_aa: CASSDTGGRTDTQYF
cdr3_nt: TGTGCCAGTAGTGACACAGGGGGCAGGACAGATACGCAGTATTTT
clone_size: -
d_call: TRBD1
j_call: TRBJ2-3
v_call: TRBV19

cdr3_aa: CASSELGGLNTEAFF
cdr3_nt: TGTGCCAGCAGTGAACTAGGCGGGTTGAACACTGAAGCTTTCTTT
clone_size: -
d_call: -
j_call: TRBJ1-1
v_call: TRBV2

cdr3_aa: CASRRTSGRDEQFF
cdr3_nt: TGTGCCAGCAGACGGACTAGCGGGAGGGATGAGCAGTTCTTC
clone_size: once
d_call: TRBD2
j_call: TRBJ2-1
v_call: TRBV7-2